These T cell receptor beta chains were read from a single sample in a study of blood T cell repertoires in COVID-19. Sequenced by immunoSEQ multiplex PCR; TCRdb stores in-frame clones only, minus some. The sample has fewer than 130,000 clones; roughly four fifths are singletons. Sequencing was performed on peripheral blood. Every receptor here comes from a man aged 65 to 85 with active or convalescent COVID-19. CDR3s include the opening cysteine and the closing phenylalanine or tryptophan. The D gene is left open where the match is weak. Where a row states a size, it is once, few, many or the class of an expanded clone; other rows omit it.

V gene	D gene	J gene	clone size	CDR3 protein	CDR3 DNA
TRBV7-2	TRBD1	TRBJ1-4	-	CASSLSTGVNEKLFF	TGTGCCAGCAGCCTATCGACAGGGGTTAATGAAAAACTGTTTTTT
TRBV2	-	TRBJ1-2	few	CASSDGRLTRGYTF	TGTGCCAGCAGTGATGGTAGGTTGACAAGAGGCTACACCTTC
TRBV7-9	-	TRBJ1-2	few	CASSFSGQRNYGYTF	TGTGCCAGCAGCTTTTCCGGACAGCGGAACTATGGCTACACCTTC
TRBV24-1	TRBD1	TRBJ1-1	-	CATSDSGQGVGEAFF	TGTGCCACCAGTGACTCCGGACAGGGGGTTGGTGAAGCTTTCTTT
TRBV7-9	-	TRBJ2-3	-	CASSLTSDTQYF	TGTGCCAGCAGCTTAACATCAGATACGCAGTATTTT
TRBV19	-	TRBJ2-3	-	CASSNRDSRDTQYF	TGTGCCAGTAGTAACAGGGATTCCAGAGATACGCAGTATTTT
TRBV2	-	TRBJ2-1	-	CASTKRNEQFF	TGTGCCAGCACAAAGCGGAATGAGCAGTTCTTC
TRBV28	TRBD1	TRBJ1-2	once	CASRVSSGGYGYTF	TGTGCCAGCAGAGTAAGTTCAGGGGGCTATGGCTACACCTTC
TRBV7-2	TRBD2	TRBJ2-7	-	CASSLGTSDLYEQYF	TGTGCCAGCAGCTTAGGGACTAGCGACCTCTACGAGCAGTACTTC
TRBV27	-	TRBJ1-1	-	CASSLKAGMNTEAFF	TGTGCCAGCAGTTTAAAGGCAGGTATGAACACTGAAGCTTTCTTT
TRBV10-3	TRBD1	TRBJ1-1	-	CAISATGGTEAFF	TGTGCCATCAGCGCGACAGGGGGCACTGAAGCTTTCTTT
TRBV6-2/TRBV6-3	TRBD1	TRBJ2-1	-	CASSYFGTGEQFF	TGTGCCAGCAGTTACTTCGGGACAGGTGAGCAGTTCTTC
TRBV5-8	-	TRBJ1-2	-	CASSLAHLYGYTF	TGTGCCAGCAGCTTGGCACATCTTTATGGCTACACCTTC
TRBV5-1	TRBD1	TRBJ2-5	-	CASSLGTGKETQYF	TGCGCCAGCAGCTTGGGGACAGGGAAAGAGACCCAGTACTTC
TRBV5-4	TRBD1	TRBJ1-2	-	CASSPPGQVNYGYTF	TGTGCCAGCAGCCCCCCGGGACAGGTCAACTATGGCTACACCTTC
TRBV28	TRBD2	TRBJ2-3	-	CASSLGIAGGLNTQYF	TGTGCCAGCAGTTTGGGGATAGCGGGAGGTTTGAATACGCAGTATTTT
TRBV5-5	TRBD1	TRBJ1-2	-	CASSRSPGQADNYGYTF	TGTGCCAGCAGCCGCTCCCCTGGACAGGCTGATAACTATGGCTACACCTTC
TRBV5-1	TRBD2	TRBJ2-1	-	CASSFFLAGNEQFF	TGCGCCAGCAGTTTTTTTCTAGCGGGGAATGAGCAGTTCTTC
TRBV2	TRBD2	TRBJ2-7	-	CASSDFIAGGEQYF	TGTGCCAGCAGTGACTTTATAGCGGGAGGTGAGCAGTACTTC
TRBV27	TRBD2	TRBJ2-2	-	CASSTLAGQAGTGELFF	TGTGCCAGCAGTACCCTAGCGGGCCAGGCGGGTACCGGGGAGCTGTTTTTT
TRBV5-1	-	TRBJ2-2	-	CASSLVQTGELFF	TGCGCCAGCAGCTTGGTCCAGACCGGGGAGCTGTTTTTT
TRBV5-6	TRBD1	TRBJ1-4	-	CASSRTGAATNEKLFF	TGTGCCAGCAGCCGGACAGGGGCTGCAACTAATGAAAAACTGTTTTTT
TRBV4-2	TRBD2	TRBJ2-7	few	CASSQDKLAGGREQYF	TGTGCCAGCAGCCAAGATAAGCTAGCGGGGGGGCGAGAGCAGTACTTC
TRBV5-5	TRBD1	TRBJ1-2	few	CASSLPTGKGYTF	TGTGCCAGCAGCTTGCCGACAGGGAAGGGCTACACCTTC
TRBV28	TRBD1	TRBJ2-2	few	CASSLLGTGKTGELFF	TGTGCCAGCAGTTTACTCGGGACAGGGAAGACCGGGGAGCTGTTTTTT
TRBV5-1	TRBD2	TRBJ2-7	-	CASSRGGDYYEQYF	TGCGCCAGCAGCCGGGGAGGGGACTACTACGAGCAGTACTTC
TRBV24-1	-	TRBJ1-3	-	CATSDSRGSGNTIYF	TGTGCCACCAGTGATTCTAGGGGCTCTGGAAACACCATATATTTT
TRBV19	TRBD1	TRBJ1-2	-	CASKETGGAYYGYTF	TGTGCTAGTAAGGAGACAGGGGGCGCGTACTATGGCTACACCTTC
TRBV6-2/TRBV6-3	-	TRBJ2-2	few	CASNPGHPTGELFF	TGTGCCAGCAACCCGGGACACCCGACCGGGGAGCTGTTTTTT
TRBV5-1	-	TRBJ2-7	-	CASSLTGTYEQYF	TGCGCCAGCAGCTTGACAGGAACCTACGAGCAGTACTTC
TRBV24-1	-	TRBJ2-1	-	CATSQRGDEQFF	TGTGCCACCAGTCAGCGCGGCGATGAGCAGTTCTTC
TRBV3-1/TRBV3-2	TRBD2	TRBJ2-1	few	CASSQDLSGEGDNEQFF	TGTGCCAGCAGCCAAGATCTTAGCGGGGAGGGGGACAATGAGCAGTTCTTC
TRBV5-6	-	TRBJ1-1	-	CASSEGSGTEAFF	TGTGCCAGCAGCGAGGGCTCGGGCACTGAAGCTTTCTTT
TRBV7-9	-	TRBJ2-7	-	CASSLLQVDDEQYF	TGTGCCAGCAGCTTACTCCAGGTCGACGACGAGCAGTACTTC
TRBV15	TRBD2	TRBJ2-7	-	CATSRVSGGYEQYF	TGTGCCACCAGCAGAGTTAGCGGGGGTTACGAGCAGTACTTC
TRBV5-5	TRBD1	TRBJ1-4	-	CASSPDRGHEKLFF	TGTGCCAGCAGCCCGGACAGGGGGCATGAAAAACTGTTTTTT
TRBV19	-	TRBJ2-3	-	CASRDGSTTDTQYF	TGTGCCAGTAGAGACGGGTCTACCACAGATACGCAGTATTTT
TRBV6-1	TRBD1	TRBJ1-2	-	CASSGARGRGRYYGYTF	TGTGCCAGCAGTGGAGCCAGGGGCAGGGGGCGTTACTATGGCTACACCTTC
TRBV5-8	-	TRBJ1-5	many	CASGPTDSSNQPQHF	TGTGCCAGCGGCCCTACAGATTCCAGCAATCAGCCCCAGCATTTT
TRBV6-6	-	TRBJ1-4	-	CASLDRVTNEKLFF	TGTGCCAGCTTAGACAGAGTTACTAATGAAAAACTGTTTTTT
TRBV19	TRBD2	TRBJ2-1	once	CASSKGLAGYLDEQFF	TGTGCCAGTAGTAAAGGACTAGCGGGGTACCTCGATGAGCAGTTCTTC
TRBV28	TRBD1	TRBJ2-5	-	CASSTPGQGRETQYF	TGTGCCAGCAGTACTCCGGGACAGGGGCGGGAGACCCAGTACTTC
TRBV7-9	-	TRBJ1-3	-	CASTPSGNTIYF	TGTGCCAGCACCCCCTCGGGAAACACCATATATTTT
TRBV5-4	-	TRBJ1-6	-	CASRTSNSPLHF	TGTGCTTCCCGGACAAGCAATTCACCCCTCCACTTT
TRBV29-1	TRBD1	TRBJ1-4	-	CSVTRTGANEKLFF	TGCAGCGTTACTCGGACAGGGGCTAATGAAAAACTGTTTTTT
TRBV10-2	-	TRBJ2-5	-	CASSTGETQYF	TGCGCCAGCAGTACGGGAGAGACCCAGTACTTC
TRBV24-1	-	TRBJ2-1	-	CATSDDRFSYNEQFF	TGTGCCACCAGTGACGACAGATTCTCCTACAATGAGCAGTTCTTC
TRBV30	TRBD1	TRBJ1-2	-	CAWSGQGARGYTF	TGTGCCTGGAGTGGACAGGGGGCGCGAGGCTACACCTTC